Presented here are 17 T cell receptor beta chains from one specimen sequenced in a study of blood T cell repertoires in COVID-19. TCRdb keeps only in-frame clones here, not all; method: immunoSEQ multiplex PCR. The sample lists some 14,000 clones, about 80% occurring once. Sequencing used peripheral blood. Receptor source: a human donor in a cohort sampled during active COVID-19.

The V call is TRBV3-1 (or the pseudogene TRBV3-2), the J call TRBJ2-7, with 13 positions matching TRBD2. The CDR3 spans 20 residues. Germline CDR1 and CDR2: LGHDT and YNNKEL (reference sequence). The trim removed 1 base at V and 3 bases at J, leaving 15 bases unmatched. This CDR3 is CASSQVRTSGSPDYDYEQYF. The CDR3 nucleotides read TGTGCCAGCAGCCAAGTTCGGACTAGCGGGAGCCCAGATTATGACTACGAGCAGTACTTC.

The chain employs TRBV6-2 or TRBV6-3 and TRBJ1-2; no definite D call. V lost 5 bases and J 0 bases, leaving 7 bases between the germline ends. CDR1 is MNHEY and CDR2 is SVGEGT in the germline V gene. The CDR3 extends over 13 amino acids. For the CDR3, the DNA is TGTGCCAGCAGTCGCGCCCCTAACTATGGCTACACCTTC. This sequence encodes CASSRAPNYGYTF.

The chain combines TRBV6-2 or TRBV6-3 with TRBJ2-7, with 12 bases lining up with TRBD2. Per the germline V gene, CDR1 is MNHEY and CDR2 is SVGEGT. The length of the CDR3 is 19 residues. The V and J ends lost 4 bases and 1 base, in that order; junction bases with no gene match: 14. CDR3 sequence: CASSFSTTSGGTSSYEQYF. In nucleotides, the CDR3 is TGTGCCAGCAGTTTCTCCACTACTAGCGGGGGGACATCGTCCTACGAGCAGTACTTC.

The V call is TRBV18, the J call TRBJ1-3, with 7 bases that match TRBD1. The CDR3 loop spans 14 amino acids. The V and J ends lost 6 bases and 5 bases, in that order; junction bases with no gene match: 7. Looked up from germline, CDR1 is KGHSH and CDR2 is LQKENI. The DNA for the CDR3 is TGTGCCAGCTCGCCGGGGACAGCGAGAAACACCATATATTTT. Its protein is CASSPGTARNTIYF.

The chain is built from TRBV15 and TRBJ1-4; D gene uncertain. V was pared by 4 bases and J by 4 bases, with 4 bases between. Germline CDR1 LNHNV, CDR2 YYDKDF (reference sequence). The CDR3 extends over 12 amino acids. CDR3 nucleotides: TGTGCCACCAGCACCCGTAATGAAAAACTGTTTTTT. This codes for CATSTRNEKLFF.

The chain has TRBV4-1 and TRBJ2-2, with 14 bases that match TRBD2. Germline trimming cut 6 bases from V and 4 bases from J; bases unmatched to any gene: 4. Germline-derived CDR1 and CDR2 are MGHRA and YSYEKL. The CDR3 is made up of 16 amino acids. The CDR3 reads CASRGLAGGGTGELFF. Here the CDR3 DNA reads TGCGCCAGCAGAGGACTAGCGGGAGGAGGCACCGGGGAGCTGTTTTTT.

The chain carries TRBV5-8 and TRBJ2-5, with 7 positions matching TRBD2. Germline CDR1 is SGHTS and CDR2 is YDEGEE. The CDR3 sequence is 15 residues long. Germline trimming cut 2 bases from V and 5 bases from J; bases unmatched to any gene: 9. The CDR3 sequence: CASSLGGSHWETQYF. The CDR3 DNA is TGTGCCAGCAGCTTAGGCGGGAGCCATTGGGAGACCCAGTACTTC.

The chain couples TRBV5-5 to TRBJ1-1; D might be TRBD1 (6 bases). V shed 1 base and J shed 5 bases, with 18 bases lying between them. CDR3 length: 16 amino acids. Per germline, CDR1 SGHKS and CDR2 YYEKEE (reference sequence). CDR3 protein: CASSLYAGATSTEAFF. CDR3 in DNA: TGTGCCAGCAGCTTGTACGCAGGGGCGACGAGTACTGAAGCTTTCTTT.

This rearrangement joins TRBV6-2 or TRBV6-3 to TRBJ2-3, with TRBD2 matching over 7 bases. The CDR3 spans 18 residues. Germline loops: CDR1 MNHEY, CDR2 SVGEGT. The ends lost 2 bases at V and 0 bases at J; junction bases unmatched: 11. DNA for the CDR3: TGTGCCAGCAGTTACGCCCTGCGGGGGAACTCTAGCACAGATACGCAGTATTTT. This sequence encodes CASSYALRGNSSTDTQYF.

The gene calls are TRBV7-2 and TRBJ2-7; D is uncertain. V lost 5 bases, J lost 4 bases, and 12 bases lay in between. The CDR3 is made up of 13 amino acids. Germline CDR1 SGHTA, CDR2 FQGNSA. CDR3 DNA: TGTGCCAGCAGCCTCTTGTCCGGTTACGAGCAGTACTTC. Translated: CASSLLSGYEQYF.

The gene calls are TRBV2 and TRBJ2-1; 8 positions match TRBD2. The CDR3 has 15 amino acids. The V segment lost 4 bases and the J segment 4 bases; nucleotides outside the gene matches: 6. Per the germline V gene, CDR1 is SNHLY and CDR2 is FYNNEI. The CDR3 loop is CASSVGREAYNEQFF. For the CDR3, the DNA is TGTGCCAGCAGTGTGGGGCGGGAGGCATACAATGAGCAGTTCTTC.

The chain uses TRBV7-2 and TRBJ2-7; 10 bases map to TRBD1. CDR1 is SGHTA and CDR2 is FQGNSA in the germline V gene. The CDR3 extends over 13 amino acids. The trim removed 5 bases at V and 7 bases at J, leaving 5 bases unmatched. In DNA, the CDR3 is TGTGCCAGCAGCCGACAGGGGGCGTGGGAGCAGTACTTC. It is translated as CASSRQGAWEQYF.

The V call is TRBV9, the J call TRBJ2-1; D is unresolved. The V gene lost 3 bases and the J gene lost 10 bases, with 14 bases spanning the gap. Germline V gene data show CDR1 as SGDLS and CDR2 as YYNGEE. The CDR3 consists of 13 residues. CDR3 nucleotides: TGTGCCAGCAGCGCCCCAAAGAGGTGGGAGCAGTTCTTC. Translation: CASSAPKRWEQFF.

This clone has a single count. CDR3 nucleotide sequence: TGTGCCAGCAGCTTCAGGGTTCACGAGCAGTACTTC. This gives the protein CASSFRVHEQYF. V and J are TRBV11-1 and TRBJ2-7, with a tentative D call TRBD1 (5 bases). Deletions cut 3 bases from V and 5 bases from J, with 8 bases between. Germline CDR1 is SGHAT and CDR2 is FQDESV (reference sequence). The CDR3 loop spans 12 amino acids.

CDR3 region: CASSSDYYVNEQFF. CDR3 coding DNA: TGTGCCAGCAGCTCGGACTACTACGTCAATGAGCAGTTCTTC. The chain employs TRBV7-9 and TRBJ2-1, with a weak D call TRBD2 (6 bases). Trimming pared 4 bases from V and 6 bases from J, leaving 13 bases between. CDR1 is SEHNR and CDR2 is FQNEAQ in the germline V gene (reference sequence). There are 14 residues in the CDR3.

In this sample, this clone turned up a few times. This sequence joins TRBV3-1 (or the pseudogene TRBV3-2) and TRBJ1-5; 12 positions match TRBD1. The CDR3 spans 16 residues. Per the germline V gene, CDR1 is LGHDT and CDR2 is YNNKEL (reference sequence). The J segment lost 7 bases and the V segment lost 5 bases, leaving 9 bases of the junction unmatched. CDR3 sequence: CASSSRDRGRGQPQHF. The CDR3 nucleotides are TGTGCCAGCAGCTCCCGGGACAGGGGGCGCGGACAGCCCCAGCATTTT.

The rearrangement joins TRBV7-9 to TRBJ2-2; D not certain. From germline, CDR1 is SEHNR and CDR2 FQNEAQ (reference sequence). The CDR3 runs 12 residues. The V end lost 2 bases, the J end lost 6 bases, and 4 bases lay between the germline ends. The CDR3, as DNA: TGTGCCAGCAGCTTACCGTCCGGGGAGCTGTTTTTT. Translating it yields CASSLPSGELFF.